This T cell receptor (beta chain) was obtained from a study of CD8 T cells in Susac syndrome (dated by TCRdb to the late 2010s). About the full investigation: Of the Susac syndrome patients who were sequenced, six had clinically active disease and fewer than ten were in clinical remission. At the time of blood withdrawal, Susac syndrome patients were either therapy-naive, taking corticosteroids (with some also receiving IVIg), or on IVIg alone. The study used repertoire sequencing to test whether antigen drove CD8+ T cell activation and differentiation in Susac syndrome. General study outcomes and caveats: In the CD4+ T cell repertoire of Susac syndrome patients, clonal expansion was not detected. The number of individuals in the TCR sequencing and HLA analysis was acknowledged as relatively small.

Peripheral blood CD8+ and CD4+ T cells from healthy donors, Susac syndrome patients and multiple sclerosis patients were profiled using high-throughput TCR beta sequencing. Susac syndrome patients met recently defined diagnostic criteria for definite or probable disease. CD8+ TEMRA cells were enriched by FACS, while bulk CD8+ and CD4+ T cells were purified by magnetic negative isolation. Blood was drawn into EDTA tubes, processed within 24 hours, and PBMCs were isolated by density gradient centrifugation. PBMCs destined for TCR sequencing were cryopreserved in liquid nitrogen and later thawed in a 37 °C water bath. A purity of at least 90% was achieved for sorted or isolated CD4+, CD8+ and CD8+ TEMRA cells. A note on this clonotype: Its antigen specificity is not known. No much larger clone is present one base from it, and per-base qualities are unavailable.

RNA was extracted with the RNeasy kit and about 0.5 to 1 ug was reverse transcribed using random hexamers. The immunoSEQ multiplex PCR assay, covering 54 Vbeta and 13 Jbeta segments, was used to amplify TCR beta CDR3 regions. To correct PCR amplification bias, a synthetic template baseline was used for both primer optimization and computational correction. On the study's bioinformatics: Reads were annotated to V, D and J genes according to IMGT and were analyzed with immunoSEQ Analyzer, with only productive sequences retained. Clonality was calculated as one minus the Shannon entropy normalized by log2 of the number of productive unique sequences. Public and private clones were assessed among the 100 most prevalent clones of each patient and control. Clones were defined as Susac-specific if absent from the healthy and MS cohorts, from around 1,000 published viral clones and from other ImmuneACCESS disease sequences. TCRdb's own reprocessing of the public reads used fastp at Q25 and MiXCR and kept productive beta chains. Entries that share a CDR3 protein sequence are merged under the most common genes and DNA. TCRdb, rather than the study authors, made the V and J calls. The sample profile shows approximately 190,000 distinct CDR3 sequences; 90% to 97% of them were found once. Around 0.096% of the sample lies in the top ten.

V lost 2 bases and J lost 5 bases; the stretch between them is 12 bases long. The CDR1 and CDR2 encoded by the germline V gene are SGHAT and FQNNGV. The CDR3, cysteine through phenylalanine, is 15 amino acids long. Kept here is only the CDR3 DNA, which spans 45 bases and is read in frame from base 1. This TCR came from a human donor with Susac syndrome. Sequencing was done on a sample of CD4+ T cells from PBMCs. Rearrangement joined TRBV11-2 to TRBJ2-2, and possibly TRBD1, on 5 matching bases. The CDR3 protein sequence reads: CASSLMQGTTGELFF. In nucleotide form, the sequence is TGTGCCAGCAGCTTAATGCAGGGTACAACCGGGGAGCTGTTTTTT.